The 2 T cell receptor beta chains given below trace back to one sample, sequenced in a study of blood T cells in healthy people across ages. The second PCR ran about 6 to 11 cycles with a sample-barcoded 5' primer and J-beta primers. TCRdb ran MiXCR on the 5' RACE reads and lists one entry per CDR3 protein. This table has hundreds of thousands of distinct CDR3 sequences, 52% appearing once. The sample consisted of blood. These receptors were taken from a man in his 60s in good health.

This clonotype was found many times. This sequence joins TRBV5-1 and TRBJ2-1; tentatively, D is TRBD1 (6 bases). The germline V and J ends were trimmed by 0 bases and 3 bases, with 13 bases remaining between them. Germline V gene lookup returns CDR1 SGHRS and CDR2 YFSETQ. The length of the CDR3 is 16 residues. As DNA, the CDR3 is TGCGCCAGCAGCTTGGAGGTGACAGGCGGCTACAATGAGCAGTTCTTC. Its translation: CASSLEVTGGYNEQFF.

CDR3 region: CASNQSGTVFNYGYTF. CDR3 DNA sequence: TGTGCCAGCAACCAGTCCGGGACAGTATTTAACTATGGCTACACCTTC. The chain uses TRBV4-2 and TRBJ1-2, with 7 positions matching TRBD1. This CDR3 region has 16 residues. Germline values: CDR1 LGHNA, CDR2 YNFKEQ. With 7 bases clipped from V and 1 base from J, the junction kept 12 bases outside the gene matches.